Each of the 9 T cell receptor beta chains below was sequenced from the same sample in a study of blood T cell repertoires in COVID-19. The protocol was immunoSEQ multiplex PCR, while the TCRdb copy is restricted to in-frame clones and leaves out a portion. Among some 140,000 clones, approximately 83% were seen once, and the ten largest hold around 28%. Sequenced input: peripheral blood. Every receptor here comes from a woman aged 55 to 70 with acute or convalescent COVID-19.

To note about this clone: Other DNA variants within this sample encode the same CDR3. The chain carries TRBV5-1 and TRBJ1-3, with D hard to call. V lost 0 bases to trimming and J lost 1 base, with 5 bases between them. Germline V gene data show CDR1 as SGHRS and CDR2 as YFSETQ. This CDR3 is built from 14 residues. The CDR3 sequence is CASSLAGSGNTIYF. The DNA for the CDR3 is TGCGCCAGCAGCTTGGCCGGGTCTGGAAACACCATATATTTT.

This chain links TRBV12-3 or TRBV12-4 with TRBJ1-1; the match to TRBD1 covers 7 bases. The CDR3 has 13 amino acids. The trim removed 5 bases at V and 3 bases at J, leaving 3 bases unmatched. The CDR3: CASSQQGDTEAFF. In DNA form, the CDR3 reads TGTGCCAGCAGTCAGCAGGGGGACACTGAAGCTTTCTTT.

The chain links TRBV6-2 or TRBV6-3 to TRBJ2-2; D unclear. Germline values: CDR1 MNHEY, CDR2 SVGEGT. Trimming cost V 0 bases and J 7 bases, with 9 bases left between them. This CDR3 is built from 14 residues. The DNA of the CDR3 is TGTGCCAGCAGTTACTCGAATTCCGGCGGGGAGCTGTTTTTT. Translating gives CASSYSNSGGELFF.

The CDR3 sequence: CATSAGALTDTQYF. The CDR3 DNA sequence: TGTGCCACCTCCGCGGGGGCACTTACAGATACGCAGTATTTT. The chain couples TRBV15 to TRBJ2-3; TRBD2 is a possible D gene (7 bases). Trimming pared 8 bases from V and 3 bases from J, leaving 15 bases between. CDR1 LNHNV and CDR2 YYDKDF come from the germline V gene (reference sequence). This CDR3 region has 14 residues.

CDR3 coding DNA: TGTGCCAGTAGTCCCGGACTAGCGGGAGGCACCGGGGAGCTGTTTTTT. Translation: CASSPGLAGGTGELFF. This chain links TRBV19 with TRBJ2-2; 14 nucleotides line up with TRBD2. The V gene's germline CDR1 is LNHDA and CDR2 SQIVND (reference sequence). V was clipped by 5 bases and J by 4 bases; unmatched bases: 3. This CDR3 is 16 amino acids long.

V and J are TRBV2 and TRBJ2-7; 9 bases are shared with TRBD1. This CDR3 is 13 amino acids long. The V gene's germline CDR1 is SNHLY and CDR2 FYNNEI. Trimming removed 8 bases from V and 5 bases from J; junction bases left unmatched: 7. CDR3 sequence reads: CASFGTGIHEQYV. The CDR3 DNA reads as TGTGCCAGCTTCGGGACAGGGATTCACGAGCAGTACGTC.

The chain has TRBV30 and TRBJ2-7, with a tentative D call TRBD1 (5 bases). The V gene's germline CDR1 is GTSNPN and CDR2 SVGIG (reference sequence). The CDR3 runs to 13 residues. Trimming took 0 bases from V and 4 from J, leaving 10 bases between them. DNA for the CDR3: TGTGCCTGGAGTGTAGGGGTACCTTACGAGCAGTACTTC. This gives the protein CAWSVGVPYEQYF.

The chain carries TRBV7-9 and TRBJ2-1; unclear D gene. CDR1 is SEHNR and CDR2 is FQNEAQ in the germline V gene (reference sequence). The V end was cut by 3 bases, the J end by 6 bases, with 3 bases between. The CDR3 has 11 residues. The CDR3 DNA reads TGTGCCAGCAGCTTTAGCAATGAGCAGTTCTTC. Translation gives CASSFSNEQFF.

The chain joins TRBV7-9 to TRBJ2-1, with TRBD1 matching over 8 bases. CDR1 is SEHNR, CDR2 FQNEAQ, per germline (reference sequence). The CDR3 is 14 amino acids. The J segment lost 7 bases and the V segment lost 7 bases, leaving 9 bases of the junction unmatched. The CDR3 DNA reads TGTGCCAGCACGGGGACGGGACAGGTTAATGAGCAGTTCTTC. Amino acids: CASTGTGQVNEQFF.